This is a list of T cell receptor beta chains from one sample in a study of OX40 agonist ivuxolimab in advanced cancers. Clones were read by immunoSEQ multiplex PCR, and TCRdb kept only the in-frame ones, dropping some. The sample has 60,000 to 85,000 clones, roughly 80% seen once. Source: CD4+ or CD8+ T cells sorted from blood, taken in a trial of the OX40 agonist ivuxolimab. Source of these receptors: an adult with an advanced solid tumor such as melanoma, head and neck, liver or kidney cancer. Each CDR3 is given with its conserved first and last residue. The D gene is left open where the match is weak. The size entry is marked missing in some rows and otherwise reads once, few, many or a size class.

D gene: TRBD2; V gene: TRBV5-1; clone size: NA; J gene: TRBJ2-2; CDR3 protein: CASSSLAGAGTGELFF; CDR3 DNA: TGCGCCAGCAGCTCCCTAGCGGGGGCGGGCACCGGGGAGCTGTTTTTT
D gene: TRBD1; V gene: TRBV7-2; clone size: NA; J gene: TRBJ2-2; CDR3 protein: CASSFAGTGTGELFF; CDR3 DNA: TGTGCCAGCAGCTTCGCCGGGACAGGGACCGGGGAGCTGTTTTTT
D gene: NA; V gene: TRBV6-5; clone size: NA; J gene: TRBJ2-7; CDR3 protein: CASSPARGFTYEQYF; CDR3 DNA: TGTGCCAGCAGCCCTGCGCGGGGTTTCACCTACGAGCAGTACTTC
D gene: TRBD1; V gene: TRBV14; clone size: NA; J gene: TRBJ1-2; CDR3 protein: CASSQEITGDGYTF; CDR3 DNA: TGTGCCAGCAGCCAAGAGATCACAGGGGATGGCTACACCTTC
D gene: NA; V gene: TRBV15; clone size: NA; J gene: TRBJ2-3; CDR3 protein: CATSRADTLGYTDTQYF; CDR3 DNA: TGTGCCACCAGCAGAGCGGACACCCTGGGATACACAGATACGCAGTATTTT
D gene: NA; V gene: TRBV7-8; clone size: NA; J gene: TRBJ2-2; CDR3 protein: CASSVYRVNTGELFF; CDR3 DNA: TGTGCCAGCAGCGTGTACAGGGTTAACACCGGGGAGCTGTTTTTT
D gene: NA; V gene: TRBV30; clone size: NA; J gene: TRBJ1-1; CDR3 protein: CAWSVTLNTEAFF; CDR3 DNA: TGTGCCTGGAGTGTTACGTTGAACACTGAAGCTTTCTTT
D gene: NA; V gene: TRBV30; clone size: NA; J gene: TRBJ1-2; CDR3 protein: CACQYRGRQSYGYTF; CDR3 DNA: TGTGCCTGTCAGTACCGGGGCAGGCAGTCTTATGGCTACACCTTC
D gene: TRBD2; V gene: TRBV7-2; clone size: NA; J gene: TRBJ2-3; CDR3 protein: CASSSGGADTQYF; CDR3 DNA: TGTGCCAGCAGCTCGGGGGGGGCAGATACGCAGTATTTT
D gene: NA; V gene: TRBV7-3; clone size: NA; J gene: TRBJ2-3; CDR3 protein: CASSSASPPVDTQYF; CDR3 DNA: TGTGCCAGCAGCTCAGCCTCACCTCCCGTAGATACGCAGTATTTT
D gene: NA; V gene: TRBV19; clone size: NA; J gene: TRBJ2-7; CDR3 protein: CASSTSAGGSYEQYF; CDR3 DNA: TGTGCCAGTAGTACCTCTGCCGGGGGCAGCTACGAGCAGTACTTC
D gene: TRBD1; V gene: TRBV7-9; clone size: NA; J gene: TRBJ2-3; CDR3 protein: CASSLAGQGIDTQYF; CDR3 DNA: TGTGCCAGCAGCTTGGCAGGACAGGGAATAGATACGCAGTATTTT
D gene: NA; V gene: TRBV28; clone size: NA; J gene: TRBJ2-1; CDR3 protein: CASSLLGPGINEQFF; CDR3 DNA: TGTGCCAGCAGTTTACTGGGACCTGGGATCAATGAGCAGTTCTTC
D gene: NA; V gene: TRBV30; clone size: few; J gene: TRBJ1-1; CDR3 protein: CAWRLWSNTEAFF; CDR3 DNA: TGTGCCTGGAGACTTTGGTCAAACACTGAAGCTTTCTTT
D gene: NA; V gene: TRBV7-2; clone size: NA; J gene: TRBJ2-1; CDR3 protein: CASSLDLLRDEQFF; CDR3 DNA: TGTGCCAGCAGCTTAGACCTTCTAAGGGATGAGCAGTTCTTC
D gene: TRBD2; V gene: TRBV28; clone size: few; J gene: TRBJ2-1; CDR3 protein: CASSLGTSARPEQFF; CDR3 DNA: TGTGCCAGCAGTCTCGGGACTAGTGCCCGGCCCGAGCAGTTCTTC
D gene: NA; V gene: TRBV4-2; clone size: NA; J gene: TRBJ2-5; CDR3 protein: CASSQVGIQETQYF; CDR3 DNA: TGTGCCAGCAGCCAAGTGGGAATCCAAGAGACCCAGTACTTC
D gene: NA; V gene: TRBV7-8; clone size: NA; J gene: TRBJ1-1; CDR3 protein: CASSHVGVTEAFF; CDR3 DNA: TGTGCCAGCAGCCACGTCGGGGTCACTGAAGCTTTCTTT
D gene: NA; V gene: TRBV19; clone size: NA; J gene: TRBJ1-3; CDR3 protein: CASTYTGIAGNTIYF; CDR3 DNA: TGTGCCAGTACCTATACAGGGATCGCTGGAAACACCATATATTTT
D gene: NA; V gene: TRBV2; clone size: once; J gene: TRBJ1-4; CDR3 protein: CASSERSPGDEKLFF; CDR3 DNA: TGTGCCAGCAGTGAGCGGAGTCCCGGAGATGAAAAACTGTTTTTT
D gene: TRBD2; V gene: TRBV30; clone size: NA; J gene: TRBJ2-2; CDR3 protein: CAWGVSAGGPTGELFF; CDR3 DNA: TGTGCCTGGGGGGTTTCGGCGGGAGGGCCCACCGGGGAGCTGTTTTTT
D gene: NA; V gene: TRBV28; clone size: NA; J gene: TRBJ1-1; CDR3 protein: CASSPGGGGGTEAFF; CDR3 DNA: TGTGCCAGCAGCCCTGGGGGGGGCGGTGGCACTGAAGCTTTCTTT
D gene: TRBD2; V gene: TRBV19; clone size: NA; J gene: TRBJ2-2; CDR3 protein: CASRPGLAGGQDTGELFF; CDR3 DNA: TGTGCCAGTAGGCCGGGACTAGCGGGGGGGCAGGACACCGGGGAGCTGTTTTTT
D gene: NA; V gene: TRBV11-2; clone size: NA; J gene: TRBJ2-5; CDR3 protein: CASSLDEGRETQYF; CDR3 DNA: TGTGCCAGCAGCTTAGATGAGGGTCGGGAGACCCAGTACTTC
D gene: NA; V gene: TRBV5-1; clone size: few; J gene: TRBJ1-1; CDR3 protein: CASSQIMNTEAFF; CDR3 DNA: TGCGCCAGCAGCCAGATCATGAACACTGAAGCTTTCTTT
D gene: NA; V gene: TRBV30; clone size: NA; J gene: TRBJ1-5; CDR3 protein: CAWSEDGDQPQHF; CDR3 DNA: TGTGCCTGGAGCGAGGATGGGGATCAGCCCCAGCATTTT
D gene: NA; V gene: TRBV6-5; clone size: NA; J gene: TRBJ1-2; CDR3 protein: CASSYSSTNYGYTF; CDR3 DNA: TGTGCCAGCAGTTACTCGTCAACAAACTATGGCTACACCTTC
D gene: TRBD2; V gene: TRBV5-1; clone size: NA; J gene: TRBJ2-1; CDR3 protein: CASSLGLAGALLYNEQFF; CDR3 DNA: TGCGCCAGCAGCTTGGGACTAGCGGGGGCACTACTATACAATGAGCAGTTCTTC
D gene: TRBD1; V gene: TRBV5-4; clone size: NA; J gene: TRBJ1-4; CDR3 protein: CASSAAGGREKLFF; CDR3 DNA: TGTGCCAGCAGCGCGGCAGGGGGCAGGGAAAAACTGTTTTTT
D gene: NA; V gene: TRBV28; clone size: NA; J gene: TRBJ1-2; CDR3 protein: CASSLRQHDGYTF; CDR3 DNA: TGTGCCAGCAGTTTAAGACAGCACGATGGCTACACCTTC
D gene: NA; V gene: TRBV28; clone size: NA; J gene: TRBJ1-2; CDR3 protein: CASSPRPISNGYTF; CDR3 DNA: TGTGCCAGCAGTCCCCGACCGATCTCTAATGGCTACACCTTC
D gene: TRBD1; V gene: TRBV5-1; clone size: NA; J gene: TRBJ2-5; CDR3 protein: CASSSGTGGYQETQYF; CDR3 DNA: TGCGCCAGCAGCTCCGGGACAGGGGGATACCAAGAGACCCAGTACTTC
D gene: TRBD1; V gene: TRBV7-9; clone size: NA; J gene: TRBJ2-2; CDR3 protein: CASSLDRVGSGELFF; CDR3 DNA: TGTGCCAGCAGCCTAGACAGGGTCGGGTCCGGGGAGCTGTTTTTT
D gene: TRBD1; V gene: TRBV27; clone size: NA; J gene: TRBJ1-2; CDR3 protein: CASSLRGQEIYGYTF; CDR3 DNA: TGTGCCAGCAGTTTACGTGGACAGGAGATCTATGGCTACACCTTC
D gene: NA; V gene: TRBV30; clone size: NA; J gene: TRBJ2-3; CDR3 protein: CAWSGGTEGFTDTQYF; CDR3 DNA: TGTGCCTGGAGTGGCGGGACAGAGGGATTTACAGATACGCAGTATTTT
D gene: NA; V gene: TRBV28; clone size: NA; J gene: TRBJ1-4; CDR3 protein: CASSPGILEKLFF; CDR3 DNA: TGTGCCAGCAGTCCGGGGATACTGGAAAAACTGTTTTTT
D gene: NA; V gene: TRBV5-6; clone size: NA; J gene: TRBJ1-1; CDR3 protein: CASSSGSEAFF; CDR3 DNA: TGTGCCAGCAGCTCCGGGAGTGAAGCTTTCTTT
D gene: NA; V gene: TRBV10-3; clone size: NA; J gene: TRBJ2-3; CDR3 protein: CAISGRESDTQYF; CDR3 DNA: TGTGCCATCAGTGGCCGGGAATCAGATACGCAGTATTTT
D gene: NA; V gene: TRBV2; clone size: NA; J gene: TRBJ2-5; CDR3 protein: CASSAVRGGETQYF; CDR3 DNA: TGTGCCAGCAGTGCCGTTAGGGGCGGGGAGACCCAGTACTTC
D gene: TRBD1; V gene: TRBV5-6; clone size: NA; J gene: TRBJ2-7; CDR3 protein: CASSTTRGREQYF; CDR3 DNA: TGTGCCAGCAGCACGACCAGGGGGCGCGAGCAGTACTTC
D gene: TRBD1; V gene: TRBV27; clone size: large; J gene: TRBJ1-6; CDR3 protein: CASPHPFPTGINSPLHF; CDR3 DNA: TGTGCCAGCCCCCACCCTTTTCCGACAGGGATTAATTCACCCCTCCACTTT
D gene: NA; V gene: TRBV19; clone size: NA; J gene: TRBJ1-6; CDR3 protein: CASSISPGTSSPLHF; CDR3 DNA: TGTGCCAGTAGTATTTCGCCAGGGACCTCTTCACCCCTCCACTTT
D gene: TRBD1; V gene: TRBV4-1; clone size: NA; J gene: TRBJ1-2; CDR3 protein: CASSPRQGQGNYGYTF; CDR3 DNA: TGCGCCAGCAGCCCAAGGCAGGGACAGGGGAACTATGGCTACACCTTC
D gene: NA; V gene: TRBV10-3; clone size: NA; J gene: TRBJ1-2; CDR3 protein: CAISGRGDNYGYTF; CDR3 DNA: TGTGCCATCAGTGGGCGGGGCGATAACTATGGCTACACCTTC
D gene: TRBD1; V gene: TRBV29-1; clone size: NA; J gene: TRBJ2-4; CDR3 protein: CSASGGQGAVIQYF; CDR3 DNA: TGCAGCGCCTCCGGGGGACAGGGGGCGGTCATTCAGTACTTC
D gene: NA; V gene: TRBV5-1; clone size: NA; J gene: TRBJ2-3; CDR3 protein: CASREQGTDTQYF; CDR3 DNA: TGCGCCAGCAGAGAACAGGGAACAGATACGCAGTATTTT
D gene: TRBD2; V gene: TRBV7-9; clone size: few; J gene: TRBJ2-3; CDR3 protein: CASSLSFGGSTDTQYF; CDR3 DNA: TGTGCCAGCAGCTTATCTTTCGGGGGGAGCACAGATACGCAGTATTTT
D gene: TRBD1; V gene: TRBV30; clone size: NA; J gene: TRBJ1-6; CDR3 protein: CAWSSGQGFRSPLHF; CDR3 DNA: TGTGCCTGGAGCTCGGGACAGGGGTTCCGGTCACCCCTCCACTTT
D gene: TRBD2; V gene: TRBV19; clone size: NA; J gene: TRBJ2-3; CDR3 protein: CASSRGGSTDTQYF; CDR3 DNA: TGTGCCAGTAGTCGGGGGGGAAGCACAGATACGCAGTATTTT
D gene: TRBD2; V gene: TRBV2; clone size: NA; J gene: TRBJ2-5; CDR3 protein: CASSGGGQETQYF; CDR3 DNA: TGTGCCAGCAGTGGGGGAGGGCAAGAGACCCAGTACTTC
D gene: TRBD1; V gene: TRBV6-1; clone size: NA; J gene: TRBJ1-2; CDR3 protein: CASSERQGARGYTF; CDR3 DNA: TGTGCCAGCAGTGAGAGACAGGGGGCGCGTGGCTACACCTTC
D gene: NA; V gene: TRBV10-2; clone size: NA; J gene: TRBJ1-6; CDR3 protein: CASSEGTLVMTLHF; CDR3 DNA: TGCGCCAGCAGTGAAGGGACGCTGGTCATGACCCTCCACTTT
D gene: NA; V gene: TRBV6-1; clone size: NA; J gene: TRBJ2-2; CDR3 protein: CASSRKGSNTGELFF; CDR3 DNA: TGTGCCAGCAGTCGGAAGGGCTCGAACACCGGGGAGCTGTTTTTT
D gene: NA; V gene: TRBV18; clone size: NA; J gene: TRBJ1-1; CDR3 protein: CASSPQPRGSGTEAFF; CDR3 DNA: TGTGCCAGCTCCCCACAACCCCGAGGATCCGGCACTGAAGCTTTCTTT
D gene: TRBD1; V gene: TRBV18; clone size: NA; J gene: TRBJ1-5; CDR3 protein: CATLPDREAFQPQHF; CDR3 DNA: TGTGCCACCCTACCGGACAGGGAGGCTTTTCAGCCCCAGCATTTT